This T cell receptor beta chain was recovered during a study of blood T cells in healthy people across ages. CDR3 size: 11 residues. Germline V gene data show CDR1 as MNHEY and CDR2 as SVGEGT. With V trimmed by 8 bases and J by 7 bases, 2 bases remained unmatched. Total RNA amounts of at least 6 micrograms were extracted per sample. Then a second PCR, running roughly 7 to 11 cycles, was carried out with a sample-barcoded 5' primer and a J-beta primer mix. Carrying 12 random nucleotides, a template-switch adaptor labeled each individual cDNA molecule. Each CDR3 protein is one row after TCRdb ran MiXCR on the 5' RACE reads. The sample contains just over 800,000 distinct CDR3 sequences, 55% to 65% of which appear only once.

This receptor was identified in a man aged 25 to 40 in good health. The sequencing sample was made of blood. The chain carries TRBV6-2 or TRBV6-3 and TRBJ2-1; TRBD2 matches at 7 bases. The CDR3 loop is CASGLENEQFF. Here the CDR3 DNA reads TGTGCCAGCGGACTAGAGAATGAGCAGTTCTTC.